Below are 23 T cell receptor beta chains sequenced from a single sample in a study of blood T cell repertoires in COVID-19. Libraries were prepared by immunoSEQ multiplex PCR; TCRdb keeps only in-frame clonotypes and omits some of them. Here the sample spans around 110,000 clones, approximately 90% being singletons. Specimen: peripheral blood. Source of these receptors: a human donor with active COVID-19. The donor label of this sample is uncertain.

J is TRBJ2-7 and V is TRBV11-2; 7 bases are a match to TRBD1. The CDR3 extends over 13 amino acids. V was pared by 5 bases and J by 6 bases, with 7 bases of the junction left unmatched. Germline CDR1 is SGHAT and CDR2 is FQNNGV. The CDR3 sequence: CASSTPDRVEQYF. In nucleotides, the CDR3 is TGTGCCAGCAGCACCCCTGACAGGGTCGAGCAGTACTTC.

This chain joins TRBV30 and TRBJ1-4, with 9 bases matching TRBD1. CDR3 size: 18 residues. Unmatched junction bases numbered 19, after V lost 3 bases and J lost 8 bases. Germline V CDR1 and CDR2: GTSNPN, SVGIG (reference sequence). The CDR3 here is CAWRTTIRGTGFREKLFF. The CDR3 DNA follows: TGTGCCTGGAGAACTACGATTCGCGGGACAGGGTTTAGAGAAAAACTGTTTTTT.

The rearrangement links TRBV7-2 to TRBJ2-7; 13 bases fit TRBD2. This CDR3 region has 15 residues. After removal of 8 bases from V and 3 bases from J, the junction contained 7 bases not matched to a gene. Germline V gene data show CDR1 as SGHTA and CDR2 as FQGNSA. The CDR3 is CASGTLAGGSYEQYF. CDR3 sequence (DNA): TGTGCCAGCGGCACACTAGCGGGGGGGAGCTACGAGCAGTACTTC.

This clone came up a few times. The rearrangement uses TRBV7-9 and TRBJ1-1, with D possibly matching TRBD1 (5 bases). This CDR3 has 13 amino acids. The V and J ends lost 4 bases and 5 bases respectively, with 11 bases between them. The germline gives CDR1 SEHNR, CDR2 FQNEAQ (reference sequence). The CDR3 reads CASSWDWGTEAFF. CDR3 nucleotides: TGTGCCAGCAGCTGGGACTGGGGGACTGAAGCTTTCTTT.

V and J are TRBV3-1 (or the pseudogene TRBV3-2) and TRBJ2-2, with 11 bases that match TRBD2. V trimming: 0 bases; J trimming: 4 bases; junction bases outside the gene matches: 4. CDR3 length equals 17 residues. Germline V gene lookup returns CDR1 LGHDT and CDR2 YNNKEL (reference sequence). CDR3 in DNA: TGTGCCAGCAGCCAAGATCTAGCGGGGGGCTGCACCGGGGAGCTGTTTTTT. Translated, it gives CASSQDLAGGCTGELFF.

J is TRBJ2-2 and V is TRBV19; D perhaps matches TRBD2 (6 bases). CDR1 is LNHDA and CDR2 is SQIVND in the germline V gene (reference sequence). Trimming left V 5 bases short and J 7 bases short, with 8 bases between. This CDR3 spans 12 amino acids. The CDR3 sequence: CASSWRVGELFF. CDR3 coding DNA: TGTGCCAGTAGTTGGAGGGTCGGGGAGCTGTTTTTT.

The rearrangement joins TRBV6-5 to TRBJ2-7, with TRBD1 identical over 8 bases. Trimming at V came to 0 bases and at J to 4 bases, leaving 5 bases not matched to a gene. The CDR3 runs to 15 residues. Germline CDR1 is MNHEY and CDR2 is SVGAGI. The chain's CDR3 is CASSYSNRGRYEQYF. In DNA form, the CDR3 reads TGTGCCAGCAGTTACTCTAACAGGGGGAGGTACGAGCAGTACTTC.

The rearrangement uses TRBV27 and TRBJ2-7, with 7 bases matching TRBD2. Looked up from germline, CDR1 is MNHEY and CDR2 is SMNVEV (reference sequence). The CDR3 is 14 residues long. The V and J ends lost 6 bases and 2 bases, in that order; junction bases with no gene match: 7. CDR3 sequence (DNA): TGTGCCAGCAGAGCGTCGGGAGGCCCCTACGAGCAGTACTTC. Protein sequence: CASRASGGPYEQYF.

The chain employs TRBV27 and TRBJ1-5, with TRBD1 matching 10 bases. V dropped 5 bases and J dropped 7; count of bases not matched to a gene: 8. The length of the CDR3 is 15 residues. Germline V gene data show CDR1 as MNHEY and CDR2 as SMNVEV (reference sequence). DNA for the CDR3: TGTGCCAGCAGTCCCTGGGACAGGGGCGGGCAGCCCCAGCATTTT. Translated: CASSPWDRGGQPQHF.

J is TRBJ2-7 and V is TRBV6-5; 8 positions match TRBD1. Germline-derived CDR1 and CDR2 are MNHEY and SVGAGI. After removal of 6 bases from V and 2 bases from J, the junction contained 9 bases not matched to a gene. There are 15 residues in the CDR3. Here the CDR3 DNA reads TGTGCCAGCAGGCGGACAGGACAGGGAACCTACGAGCAGTACTTC. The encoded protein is CASRRTGQGTYEQYF.

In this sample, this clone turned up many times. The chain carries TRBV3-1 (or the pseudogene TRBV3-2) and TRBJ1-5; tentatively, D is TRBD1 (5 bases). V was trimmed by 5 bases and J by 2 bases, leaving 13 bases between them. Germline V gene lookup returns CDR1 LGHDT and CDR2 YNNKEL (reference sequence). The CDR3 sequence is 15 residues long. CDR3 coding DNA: TGTGCCAGCAGCTCTGACCCCAGGGGCAATCAGCCCCAGCATTTT. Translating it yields CASSSDPRGNQPQHF.

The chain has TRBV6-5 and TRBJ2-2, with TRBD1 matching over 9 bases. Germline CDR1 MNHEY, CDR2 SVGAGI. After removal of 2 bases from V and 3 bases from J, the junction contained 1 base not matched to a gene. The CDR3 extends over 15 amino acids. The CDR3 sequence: CASSYGDRDTGELFF. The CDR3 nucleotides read TGTGCCAGCAGTTACGGGGACAGGGACACCGGGGAGCTGTTTTTT.

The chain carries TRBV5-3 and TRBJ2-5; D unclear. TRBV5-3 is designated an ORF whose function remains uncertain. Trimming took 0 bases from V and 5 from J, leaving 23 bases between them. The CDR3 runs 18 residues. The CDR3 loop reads CARSLVMTPGGFEETQYF. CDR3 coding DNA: TGTGCCAGAAGCTTGGTGATGACTCCGGGTGGGTTTGAGGAGACCCAGTACTTC.

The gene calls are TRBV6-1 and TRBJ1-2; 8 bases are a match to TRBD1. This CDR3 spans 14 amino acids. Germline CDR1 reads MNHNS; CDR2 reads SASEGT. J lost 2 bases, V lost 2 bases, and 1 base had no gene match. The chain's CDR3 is CASSERTGNYGYTF. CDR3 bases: TGTGCCAGCAGTGAAAGGACAGGGAACTATGGCTACACCTTC.

The DNA for the CDR3 is TGTGCCAGCAGTCCGAAATGGGGACAGGGCTATTATGGCTACACCTTC. Protein product: CASSPKWGQGYYGYTF. This chain links TRBV27 with TRBJ1-2; 9 bases agree with TRBD1. From germline, CDR1 is MNHEY and CDR2 SMNVEV (reference sequence). The CDR3 has 16 amino acids. Trimming took 5 bases from V and 5 from J; bases not matched to a gene: 12.

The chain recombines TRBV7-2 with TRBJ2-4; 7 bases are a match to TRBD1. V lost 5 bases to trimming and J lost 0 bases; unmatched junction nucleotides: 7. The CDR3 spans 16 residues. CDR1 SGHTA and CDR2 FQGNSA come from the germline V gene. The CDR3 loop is CASSRDSPLAKNIQYF. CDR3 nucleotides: TGTGCCAGCAGCCGGGACAGCCCGTTAGCCAAAAACATTCAGTACTTC.

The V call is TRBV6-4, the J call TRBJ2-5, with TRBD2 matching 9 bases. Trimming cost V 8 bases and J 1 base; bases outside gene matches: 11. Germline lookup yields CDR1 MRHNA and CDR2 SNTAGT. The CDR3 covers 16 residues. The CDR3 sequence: CASRMGAGGSQETQYF. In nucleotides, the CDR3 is TGTGCCAGCCGGATGGGTGCGGGGGGGAGCCAAGAGACCCAGTACTTC.

DNA for the CDR3: TGTGCCAGCAGAAGGCAGGGACAGTCGGATTCACCCCTCCACTTT. Translation: CASRRQGQSDSPLHF. The chain combines TRBV6-5 with TRBJ1-6; 7 nucleotides agree with TRBD1. V gave up 6 bases and J gave up 8 bases; unmatched junction bases: 10. The CDR3 totals 15 residues. Germline CDR1 reads MNHEY; CDR2 reads SVGAGI.

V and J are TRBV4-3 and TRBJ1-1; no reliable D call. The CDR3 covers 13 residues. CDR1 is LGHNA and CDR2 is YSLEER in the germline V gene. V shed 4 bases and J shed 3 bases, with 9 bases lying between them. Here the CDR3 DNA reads TGCGCCAGCAGCCGTCGGGGAGACACTGAAGCTTTCTTT. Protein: CASSRRGDTEAFF.

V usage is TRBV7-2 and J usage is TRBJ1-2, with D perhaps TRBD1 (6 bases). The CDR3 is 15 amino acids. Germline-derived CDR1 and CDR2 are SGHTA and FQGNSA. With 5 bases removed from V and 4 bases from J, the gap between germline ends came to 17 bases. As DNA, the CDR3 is TGTGCCAGCAGCCCGCCCGCGACAGGATCCTATGGCTACACCTTC. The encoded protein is CASSPPATGSYGYTF. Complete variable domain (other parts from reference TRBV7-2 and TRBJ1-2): GAGVSQSPSNKVTEKGKDVELRCDPISGHTALYWYRQSLGQGLEFLIYFQGNSAPDKSGLPSDRFSAERTGGSVSTLTIQRTQQEDSAVYLCASSPPATGSYGYTFGSGTRLTVV.

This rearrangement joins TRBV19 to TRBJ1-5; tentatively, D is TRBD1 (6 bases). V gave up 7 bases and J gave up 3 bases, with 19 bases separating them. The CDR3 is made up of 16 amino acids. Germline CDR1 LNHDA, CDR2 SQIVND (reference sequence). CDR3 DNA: TGTGCCAGTATTCGACAGGCGGGTGGTGTCAATCAGCCCCAGCATTTT. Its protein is CASIRQAGGVNQPQHF.

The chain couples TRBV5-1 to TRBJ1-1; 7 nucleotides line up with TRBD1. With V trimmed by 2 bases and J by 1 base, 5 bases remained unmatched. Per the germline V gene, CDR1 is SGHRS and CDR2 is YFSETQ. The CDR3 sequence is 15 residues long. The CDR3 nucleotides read TGCGCCAGCAGCTTCAGGGGGTTGGCGAACACTGAAGCTTTCTTT. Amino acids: CASSFRGLANTEAFF.

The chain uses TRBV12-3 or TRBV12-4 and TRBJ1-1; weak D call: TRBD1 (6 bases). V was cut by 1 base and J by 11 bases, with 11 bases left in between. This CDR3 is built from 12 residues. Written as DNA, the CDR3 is TGTGCCAGCAGTTTAGATTCAGGGGAGGCTTTCTTT. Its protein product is CASSLDSGEAFF.